The T cell receptor (beta chain) described here comes from a study of T cells after yellow fever vaccination. Study-level findings and limits: Re-detected after boosting: most primary clones, around 97% of CD4 and roughly 90% of CD8.

This clonotype was recorded once. Its matching antigen is unknown. TCR cDNA was made by 5'RACE template switching, adding a universal primer site and UMIs. TCRdb re-derived calls from the 5' RACE reads in MiXCR, one entry per CDR3 protein. The sample records 600,000 to 750,000 distinct CDR3 sequences, around 12% being singletons. V lost 0 bases, J lost 2 bases, and 11 bases stayed unmatched. The CDR3 spans 20 residues. Germline V CDR1 and CDR2: LNHNV, YYDKDF (reference sequence). The sequencing used PBMCs, collected on the day of the yellow fever booster vaccination. J is TRBJ2-3 and V is TRBV15; 13 bases fit TRBD2. The receptor's source is a man aged 25 to 40 who received the YFV17D yellow fever vaccine. The CDR3 nucleotides read TGTGCCACCAGCAGAGATTGGATTGGGACTAGCGGGACCCACACAGATACGCAGTATTTT. It is translated as CATSRDWIGTSGTHTDTQYF.